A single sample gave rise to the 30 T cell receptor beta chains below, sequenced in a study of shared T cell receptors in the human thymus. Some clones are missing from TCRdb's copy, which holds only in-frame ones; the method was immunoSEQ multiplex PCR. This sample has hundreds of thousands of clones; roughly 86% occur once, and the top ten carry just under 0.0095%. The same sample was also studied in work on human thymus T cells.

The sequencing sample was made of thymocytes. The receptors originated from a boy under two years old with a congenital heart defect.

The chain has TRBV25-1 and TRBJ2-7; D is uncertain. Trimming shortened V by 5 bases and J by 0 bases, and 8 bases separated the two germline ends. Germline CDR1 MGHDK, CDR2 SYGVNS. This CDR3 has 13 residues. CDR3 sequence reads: CASSSKSSYEQYF. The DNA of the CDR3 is TGTGCCAGCAGTTCTAAGAGCTCCTACGAGCAGTACTTC.

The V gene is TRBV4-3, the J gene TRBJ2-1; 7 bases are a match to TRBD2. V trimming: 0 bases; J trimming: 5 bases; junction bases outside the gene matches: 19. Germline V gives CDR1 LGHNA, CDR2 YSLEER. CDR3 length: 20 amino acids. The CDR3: CASSQEAPTLVLADNNEQFF. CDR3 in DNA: TGCGCCAGCAGCCAAGAGGCACCCACTTTGGTGCTAGCGGATAACAATGAGCAGTTCTTC.

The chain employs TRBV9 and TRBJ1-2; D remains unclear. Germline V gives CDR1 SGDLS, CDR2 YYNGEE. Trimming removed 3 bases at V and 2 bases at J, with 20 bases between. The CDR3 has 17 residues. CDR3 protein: CASSEPPWEQSNYGYTF. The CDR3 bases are TGTGCCAGCAGCGAACCGCCTTGGGAGCAGTCGAACTATGGCTACACCTTC. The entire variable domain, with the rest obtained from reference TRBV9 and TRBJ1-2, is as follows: DSGVTQTPKHLITATGQRVTLRCSPRSGDLSVYWYQQSLDQGLQFLIQYYNGEERAKGNILERFSAQQFPDLHSELNLSSLELGDSALYFCASSEPPWEQSNYGYTFGSGTRLTVV.

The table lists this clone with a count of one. CDR3 DNA: TGTGCCAGCAGCTTACCATCAGGGGATAGCGGGGCCTCCCTAGACAATGAGCAGTTCTTC. Its protein product is CASSLPSGDSGASLDNEQFF. V and J are TRBV7-8 and TRBJ2-1; 8 bases fit TRBD2. Per the germline V gene, CDR1 is SGHVS and CDR2 is FQNEAQ. The CDR3 is made up of 20 amino acids. J gave up 5 bases and V 2 bases, and 20 bases lay outside the gene matches.

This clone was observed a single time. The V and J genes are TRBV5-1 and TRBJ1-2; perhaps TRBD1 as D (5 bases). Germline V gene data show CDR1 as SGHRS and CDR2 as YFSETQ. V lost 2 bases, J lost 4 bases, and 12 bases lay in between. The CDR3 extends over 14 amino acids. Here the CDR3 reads CASSLGATVYGYTF. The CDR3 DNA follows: TGCGCCAGCAGCTTAGGTGCGACAGTCTATGGCTACACCTTC. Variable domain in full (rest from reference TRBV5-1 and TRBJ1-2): KAGVTQTPRYLIKTRGQQVTLSCSPISGHRSVSWYQQTPGQGLQFLFEYFSETQRNKGNFPGRFSGRQFSNSRSEMNVSTLELGDSALYLCASSLGATVYGYTFGSGTRLTVV.

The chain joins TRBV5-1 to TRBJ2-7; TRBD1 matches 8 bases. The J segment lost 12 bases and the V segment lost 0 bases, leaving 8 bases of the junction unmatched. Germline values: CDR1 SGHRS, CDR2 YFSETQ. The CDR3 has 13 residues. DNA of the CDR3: TGCGCCAGCAGCTTGGCTGGGGGACAGGACAGGTACTTC. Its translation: CASSLAGGQDRYF.

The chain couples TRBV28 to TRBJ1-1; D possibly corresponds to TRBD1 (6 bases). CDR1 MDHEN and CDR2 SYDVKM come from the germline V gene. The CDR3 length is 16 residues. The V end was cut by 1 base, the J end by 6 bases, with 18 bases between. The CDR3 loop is CASSLSRTDLGAEAFF. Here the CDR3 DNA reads TGTGCCAGCAGTTTATCCCGGACAGACCTAGGCGCTGAAGCTTTCTTT.

The CDR3 region has the DNA TGTGCCAGCAGCTTAGGGCTAGCGAGATTATACGAGCAGTACTTC. It specifies CASSLGLARLYEQYF. The chain combines TRBV7-9 with TRBJ2-7, with a possible D match to TRBD2 (6 bases). This CDR3 has 15 residues. V lost 1 base and J lost 4, with 14 bases in between. The germline gives CDR1 SEHNR, CDR2 FQNEAQ (reference sequence). The variable domain in full, completed from reference TRBV7-9 and TRBJ2-7, reads DTGVSQNPRHKITKRGQNVTFRCDPISEHNRLYWYRQTLGQGPEFLTYFQNEAQLEKSRLLSDRFSAERPKGSFSTLEIQRTEQGDSAMYLCASSLGLARLYEQYFGPGTRLTVT.

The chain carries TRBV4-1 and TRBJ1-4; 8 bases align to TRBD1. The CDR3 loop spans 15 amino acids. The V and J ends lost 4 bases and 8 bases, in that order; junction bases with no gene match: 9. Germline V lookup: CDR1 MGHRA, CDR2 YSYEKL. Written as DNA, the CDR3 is TGCGCCAGCAGCCGAAGACAGGGGTCGGGAGAAAAACTGTTTTTT. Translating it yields CASSRRQGSGEKLFF.

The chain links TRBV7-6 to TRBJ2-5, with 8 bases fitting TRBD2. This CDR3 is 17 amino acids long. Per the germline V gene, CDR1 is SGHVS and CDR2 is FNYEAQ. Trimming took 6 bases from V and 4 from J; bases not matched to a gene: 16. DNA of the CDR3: TGTGCCAGCAGTCTGAAACCCGACGGGAGGGCGGGAGAGACCCAGTACTTC. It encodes CASSLKPDGRAGETQYF.

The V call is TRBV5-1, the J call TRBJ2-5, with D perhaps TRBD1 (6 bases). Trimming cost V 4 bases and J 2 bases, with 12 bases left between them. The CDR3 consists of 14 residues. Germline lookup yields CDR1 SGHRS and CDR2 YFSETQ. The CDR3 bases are TGCGCCAGCAGCCTATCAGGGGAGCAAGAGACCCAGTACTTC. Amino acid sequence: CASSLSGEQETQYF.

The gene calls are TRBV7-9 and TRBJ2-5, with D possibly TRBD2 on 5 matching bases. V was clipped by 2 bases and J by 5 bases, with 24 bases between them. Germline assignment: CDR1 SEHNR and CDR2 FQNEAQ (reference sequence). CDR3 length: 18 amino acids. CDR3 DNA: TGTGCCAGCAGCTTAACGATAATGCGCGGGCCGGGATACGAGACCCAGTACTTC. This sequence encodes CASSLTIMRGPGYETQYF. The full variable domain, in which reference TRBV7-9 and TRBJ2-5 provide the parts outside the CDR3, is DTGVSQNPRHKITKRGQNVTFRCDPISEHNRLYWYRQTLGQGPEFLTYFQNEAQLEKSRLLSDRFSAERPKGSFSTLEIQRTEQGDSAMYLCASSLTIMRGPGYETQYFGPGTRLLVL.

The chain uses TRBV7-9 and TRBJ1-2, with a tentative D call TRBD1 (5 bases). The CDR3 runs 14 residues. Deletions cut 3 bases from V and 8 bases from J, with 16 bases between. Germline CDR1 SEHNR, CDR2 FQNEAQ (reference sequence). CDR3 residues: CASSLDTLKPGYTF. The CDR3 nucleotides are TGTGCCAGCAGCTTGGACACACTCAAACCAGGCTACACCTTC.

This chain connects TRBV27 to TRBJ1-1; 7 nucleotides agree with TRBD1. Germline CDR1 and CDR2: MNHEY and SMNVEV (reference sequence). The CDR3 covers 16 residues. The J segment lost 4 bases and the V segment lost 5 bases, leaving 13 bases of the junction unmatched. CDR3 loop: CASSTMTGTWPTEAFF. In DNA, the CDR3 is TGTGCCAGCAGTACAATGACAGGGACTTGGCCCACTGAAGCTTTCTTT.

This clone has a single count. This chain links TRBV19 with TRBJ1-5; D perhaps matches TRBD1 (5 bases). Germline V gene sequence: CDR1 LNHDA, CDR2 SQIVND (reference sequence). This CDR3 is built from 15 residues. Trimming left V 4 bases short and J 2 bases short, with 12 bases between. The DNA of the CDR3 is TGTGCCAGTAGTAGGGCCCCGGGGGGCAATCAGCCCCAGCATTTT. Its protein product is CASSRAPGGNQPQHF. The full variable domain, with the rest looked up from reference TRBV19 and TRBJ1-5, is DGGITQSPKYLFRKEGQNVTLSCEQNLNHDAMYWYRQDPGQGLRLIYYSQIVNDFQKGDIAEGYSVSREKKESFPLTVTSAQKNPTAFYLCASSRAPGGNQPQHFGDGTRLSIL.

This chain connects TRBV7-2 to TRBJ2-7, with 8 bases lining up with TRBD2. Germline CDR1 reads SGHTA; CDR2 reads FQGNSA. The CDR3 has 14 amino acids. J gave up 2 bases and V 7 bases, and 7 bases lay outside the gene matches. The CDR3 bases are TGTGCCAGCACCGGGGGGGCCCGGACCTACGAGCAGTACTTC. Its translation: CASTGGARTYEQYF. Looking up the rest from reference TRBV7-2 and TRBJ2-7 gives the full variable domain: GAGVSQSPSNKVTEKGKDVELRCDPISGHTALYWYRQSLGQGLEFLIYFQGNSAPDKSGLPSDRFSAERTGGSVSTLTIQRTQQEDSAVYLCASTGGARTYEQYFGPGTRLTVT.

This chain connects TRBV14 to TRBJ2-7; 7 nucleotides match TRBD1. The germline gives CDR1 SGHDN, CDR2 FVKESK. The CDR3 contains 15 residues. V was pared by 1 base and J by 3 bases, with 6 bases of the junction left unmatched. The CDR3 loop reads CASSQVYRGIYEQYF. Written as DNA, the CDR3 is TGTGCCAGCAGCCAAGTTTACAGGGGAATCTACGAGCAGTACTTC.

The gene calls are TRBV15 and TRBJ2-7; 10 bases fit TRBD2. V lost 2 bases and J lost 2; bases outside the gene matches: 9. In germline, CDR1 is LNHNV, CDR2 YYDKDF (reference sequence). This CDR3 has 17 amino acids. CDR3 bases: TGTGCCACCAGCAGAAAGCGACTAGCGGGCTTACCCTACGAGCAGTACTTC. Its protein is CATSRKRLAGLPYEQYF.

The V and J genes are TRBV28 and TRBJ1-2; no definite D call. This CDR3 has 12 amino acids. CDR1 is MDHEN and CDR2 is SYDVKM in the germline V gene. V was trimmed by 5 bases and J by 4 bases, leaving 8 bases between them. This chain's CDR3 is CASSPGFYGYTF. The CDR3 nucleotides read TGTGCCAGCAGTCCCGGTTTCTATGGCTACACCTTC.

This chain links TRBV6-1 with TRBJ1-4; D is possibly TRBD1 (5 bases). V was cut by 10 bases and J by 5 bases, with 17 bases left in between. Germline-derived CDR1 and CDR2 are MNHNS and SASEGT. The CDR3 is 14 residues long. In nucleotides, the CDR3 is TGTGCCATAAAGGGGAGGGCGGAGAATGAAAAACTGTTTTTT. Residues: CAIKGRAENEKLFF.

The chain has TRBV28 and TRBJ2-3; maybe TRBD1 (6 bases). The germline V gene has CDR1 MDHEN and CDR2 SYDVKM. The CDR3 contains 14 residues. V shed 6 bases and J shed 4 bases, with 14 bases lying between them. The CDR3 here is CASSLADRPDTQYF. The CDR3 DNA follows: TGTGCCAGCAGCCTGGCCGACAGGCCAGATACGCAGTATTTT.

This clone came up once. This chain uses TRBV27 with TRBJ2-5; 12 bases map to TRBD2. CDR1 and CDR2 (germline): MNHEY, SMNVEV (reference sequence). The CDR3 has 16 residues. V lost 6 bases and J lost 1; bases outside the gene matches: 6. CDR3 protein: CASSSPTSGSQETQYF. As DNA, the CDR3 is TGTGCCAGCAGCTCTCCGACTAGCGGGAGCCAAGAGACCCAGTACTTC.

DNA of the CDR3: TGTGCCAGCAGCTTGAGACAGGGACAGGGGGCGCTTGGCTACACCTTC. This gives the protein CASSLRQGQGALGYTF. V and J are TRBV5-4 and TRBJ1-2; TRBD1 matches at 12 bases. V gave up 1 base and J gave up 7 bases; unmatched junction bases: 8. CDR1 SGHNT and CDR2 YYREEE come from the germline V gene (reference sequence). CDR3 length: 16 residues.

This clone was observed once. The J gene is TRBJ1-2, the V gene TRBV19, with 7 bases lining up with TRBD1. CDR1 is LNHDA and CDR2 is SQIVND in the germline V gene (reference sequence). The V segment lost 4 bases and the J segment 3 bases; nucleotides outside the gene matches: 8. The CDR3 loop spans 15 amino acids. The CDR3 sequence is CASSTREQGYYGYTF. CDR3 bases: TGTGCCAGTAGTACCCGCGAACAGGGGTACTATGGCTACACCTTC. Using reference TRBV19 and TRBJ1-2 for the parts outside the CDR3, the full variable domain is DGGITQSPKYLFRKEGQNVTLSCEQNLNHDAMYWYRQDPGQGLRLIYYSQIVNDFQKGDIAEGYSVSREKKESFPLTVTSAQKNPTAFYLCASSTREQGYYGYTFGSGTRLTVV.

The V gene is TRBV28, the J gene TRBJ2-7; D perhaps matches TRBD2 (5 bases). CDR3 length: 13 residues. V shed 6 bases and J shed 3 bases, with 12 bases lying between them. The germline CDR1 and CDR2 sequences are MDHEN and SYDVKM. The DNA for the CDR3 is TGTGCCAGCAGCCGCGGGCCCGTCTACGAGCAGTACTTC. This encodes CASSRGPVYEQYF.

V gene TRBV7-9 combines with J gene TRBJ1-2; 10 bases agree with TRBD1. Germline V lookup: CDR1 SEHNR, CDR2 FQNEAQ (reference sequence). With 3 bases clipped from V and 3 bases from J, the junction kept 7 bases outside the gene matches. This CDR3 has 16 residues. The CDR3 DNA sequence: TGTGCCAGCAGCTTCCGACAGGGGGCTCGGGACTATGGCTACACCTTC. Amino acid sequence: CASSFRQGARDYGYTF.

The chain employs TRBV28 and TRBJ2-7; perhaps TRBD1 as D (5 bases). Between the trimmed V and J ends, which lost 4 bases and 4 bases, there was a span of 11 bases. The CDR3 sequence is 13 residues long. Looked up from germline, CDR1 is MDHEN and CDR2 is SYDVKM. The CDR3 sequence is CASSSDRTYEQYF. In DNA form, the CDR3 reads TGTGCCAGCAGTTCCGACAGAACTTACGAGCAGTACTTC.

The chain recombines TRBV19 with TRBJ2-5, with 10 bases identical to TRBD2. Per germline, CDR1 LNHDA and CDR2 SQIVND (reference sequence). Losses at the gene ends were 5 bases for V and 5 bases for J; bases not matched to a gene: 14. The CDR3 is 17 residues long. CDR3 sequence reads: CASSPQGQAGGRETQYF. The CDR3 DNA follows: TGTGCCAGTAGTCCTCAAGGGCAAGCGGGAGGGCGGGAGACCCAGTACTTC.

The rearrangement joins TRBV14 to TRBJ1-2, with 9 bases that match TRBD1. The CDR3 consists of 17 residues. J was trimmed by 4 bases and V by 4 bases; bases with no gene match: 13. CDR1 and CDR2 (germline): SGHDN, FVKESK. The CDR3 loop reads CASSLLDRGPGSYGYTF. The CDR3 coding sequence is TGTGCCAGCAGCCTCCTGGACAGGGGTCCGGGGAGCTATGGCTACACCTTC.

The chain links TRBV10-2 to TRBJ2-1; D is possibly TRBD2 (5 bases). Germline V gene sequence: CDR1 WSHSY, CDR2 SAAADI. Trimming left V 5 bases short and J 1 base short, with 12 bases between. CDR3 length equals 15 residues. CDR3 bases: TGCGCCAGCAGTCAACAGCGGAAGTCCTACAATGAGCAGTTCTTC. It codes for CASSQQRKSYNEQFF.